This T cell receptor beta chain was found in a study of response to subunit inactivated influenza vaccine. Note on this clonotype: The antigen remains unidentified.

MiXCR was run by TCRdb on the RT-PCR reads, yielding one entry per CDR3 protein. The profile shows 500,000 to 600,000 distinct CDR3 sequences, roughly 13% of them singletons. Study-level results: It was suggested by the authors that few new T cells are recruited by each seasonal influenza vaccination.

Germline loops: CDR1 DFQATT, CDR2 SNEGSKA (reference sequence). V gave up 6 bases and J gave up 0 bases, with 23 bases separating them. The CDR3 consists of 17 residues. This sample comprised PBMCs from blood, obtained about 40 days after vaccination. The source of this sequence is a man between 50 and 59 years old who received an inactivated influenza vaccine. The chain links TRBV20-1 to TRBJ2-5; D is uncertain. CDR3 amino acids: CSARTTLTFPYQETQYF. The CDR3 DNA follows: TGCAGTGCCCGAACAACCTTAACCTTCCCGTACCAAGAGACCCAGTACTTC.